This T cell receptor beta chain was observed in a study of breast tumors, draining lymph nodes, adjacent tissues. Study-level points and caveats: Tumor TCR diversity was below lymph nodes but above nontumor tissue.

TCRdb called the multiplex PCR reads again in MiXCR, with one record for every CDR3 protein. The sample holds fewer than 15,000 distinct CDR3 sequences; 45% to 60% are singletons and the top ten take about 28%. The V end lost 0 bases, the J end lost 4 bases, and 9 bases lay between the germline ends. CDR1 LNHNV and CDR2 YYDKDF come from the germline V gene (reference sequence). The CDR3 has 14 residues. A word on this clonotype: Its specificity is unknown.

This TCR came from a female donor with breast cancer. Some clones in this sample may be carry-over from other donors' samples. Sequencing used tumor-adjacent breast tissue. The chain uses TRBV15 and TRBJ1-2, with a possible D match to TRBD1 (6 bases). The DNA of the CDR3 is TGTGCCACCAGCAGAGATAAGACAGGCTATGGCTACACCTTC. Its translation is CATSRDKTGYGYTF.